The 5 T cell receptor beta chains reported below all come from one sample, sequenced in a study of beta chain features in type 1 diabetes. Regarding the study as a whole: People with Type 1 diabetes carried modestly yet significantly shorter TCRB CDR3s in all four CD4+ subsets.

cDNA synthesis used the whole RNA isolate, giving expressed TCRB sequences. The table came from immunoSEQ multiplex PCR; TCRdb's copy has only in-frame clones and leaves some out. This repertoire shows some 270,000 clones, roughly a tenth found once; its top ten account for around 0.017%. Their cognate antigens are unknown. Sequencing input: naive CD4+ T cells from blood. The origin of the receptors is a man aged 25 to 40 with type 1 diabetes.

The chain recombines TRBV9 with TRBJ2-3; D is unclear. Germline V lookup: CDR1 SGDLS, CDR2 YYNGEE. The CDR3 sequence is 13 residues long. Deletions cut 3 bases from V and 2 bases from J, with 7 bases between. CDR3: CASSGNYTDTQYF. The CDR3 nucleotides are TGTGCCAGCAGCGGGAACTACACAGATACGCAGTATTTT. The full variable domain, rest sourced from reference TRBV9 and TRBJ2-3, is DSGVTQTPKHLITATGQRVTLRCSPRSGDLSVYWYQQSLDQGLQFLIQYYNGEERAKGNILERFSAQQFPDLHSELNLSSLELGDSALYFCASSGNYTDTQYFGPGTRLTVL.

This clone showed up just a few times. V usage is TRBV7-3 and J usage is TRBJ2-3, with D perhaps TRBD2 (5 bases). Per germline, CDR1 SGHTA and CDR2 FQGTGA. V lost 8 bases and J 1 base, leaving 10 bases between the germline ends. CDR3 size: 13 residues. Here the CDR3 reads CASEFSGTDTQYF. The CDR3 bases are TGTGCCAGCGAATTTAGCGGCACAGATACGCAGTATTTT. Drawing the rest from reference TRBV7-3 and TRBJ2-3, the complete variable domain is GAGVSQTPSNKVTEKGKYVELRCDPISGHTALYWYRQSLGQGPEFLIYFQGTGAADDSGLPNDRFFAVRPEGSVSTLKIQRTERGDSAVYLCASEFSGTDTQYFGPGTRLTVL.

This clone was detected only a few times. This same CDR3 is encoded by further DNA sequences in the sample. The chain uses TRBV6-6 and TRBJ2-5; a weak D match, TRBD2 (6 bases). The CDR3 is 12 residues long. V was pared by 5 bases and J by 4 bases, with 8 bases between. The germline V gene has CDR1 MNHNY and CDR2 SVGAGI (reference sequence). Here the CDR3 reads CASSPGGETQYF. CDR3 bases: TGTGCCAGCAGTCCCGGGGGAGAGACCCAGTACTTC.

This rearrangement joins TRBV5-1 to TRBJ2-2, with D perhaps matching TRBD1 (6 bases). The V gene's germline CDR1 is SGHRS and CDR2 YFSETQ. V was clipped by 4 bases and J by 3 bases, with 10 bases between them. The CDR3 sequence is 14 residues long. Here the CDR3 DNA reads TGCGCCAGCAGCCCAGGGGATTACACCGGGGAGCTGTTTTTT. Translating it yields CASSPGDYTGELFF.

The chain employs TRBV5-1 and TRBJ1-2; D unresolved. V shed 0 bases and J shed 2 bases, with 5 bases lying between them. The CDR3 contains 13 residues. The germline V gene has CDR1 SGHRS and CDR2 YFSETQ. The CDR3 sequence: CASSLVSNYGYTF. The CDR3 DNA reads as TGCGCCAGCAGCTTGGTTTCGAACTATGGCTACACCTTC. Using reference TRBV5-1 and TRBJ1-2 for the parts outside the CDR3, the full variable domain is KAGVTQTPRYLIKTRGQQVTLSCSPISGHRSVSWYQQTPGQGLQFLFEYFSETQRNKGNFPGRFSGRQFSNSRSEMNVSTLELGDSALYLCASSLVSNYGYTFGSGTRLTVV.